What follows is one TCR beta chain and its context. As yet, its antigen is unknown. The sample belongs to a study of vaccination effects on CD4 cells after COVID-19. V was clipped by 6 bases and J by 6 bases; unmatched bases: 3. The germline gives CDR1 MNHEY, CDR2 SVGEGT. This CDR3 is built from 12 residues. Repertoires were generated with immunoSEQ multiplex PCR, while TCRdb's copy carries only in-frame clones and drops some. Of about 46,000 clones listed, around 76% are singletons. Cells that had been cultured for approximately eleven days were the source of isolated CD4+ T cells. V usage is TRBV6-2 or TRBV6-3 and J usage is TRBJ2-5, with 8 bases identical to TRBD1. The clonotype comes from a human donor who had a prior SARS-CoV-2 infection. This sample comprised CD4+ T cells from PBMCs cultured without peptide, obtained before COVID-19 vaccination. The CDR3 reads CASSFRGQTQYF. DNA of the CDR3: TGTGCCAGCAGCTTCAGGGGGCAGACCCAGTACTTC.